This T cell receptor beta chain came from a study of cytomegalovirus exposure and HLA in healthy donors. Study conclusions and caveats: There were about 160 TCR beta chains listed as cytomegalovirus-associated. Most TCRs appeared rarely, but some public TCRs recurred in many donors.

Remarks on this clone: Its antigen remains unidentified. The sample holds other DNA sequences that translate to the same CDR3.

The germline gives CDR1 SGHDT, CDR2 YYEEEE. Trimming cost V 4 bases and J 5 bases, with 9 bases left between them. This CDR3 is built from 12 residues. TCRdb keeps only in-frame clones here, not all; method: immunoSEQ multiplex PCR. This table has 130,000 to 150,000 clones, roughly 90% appearing once. The chain combines TRBV5-6 with TRBJ1-1; perhaps TRBD1 as D (5 bases). This receptor was identified in a man aged 18 to 30 in good health and CMV-seronegative. Sequencing used PBMCs. This chain's CDR3 is CASSPGGTEAFF. The CDR3 region has the DNA TGTGCCAGCAGCCCGGGGGGTACTGAAGCTTTCTTT.